A selection of T cell receptor beta chains follows, all from one sample in a study of cytomegalovirus exposure and HLA in healthy donors. Clones were sequenced by immunoSEQ multiplex PCR, and TCRdb holds only the in-frame ones, with some missing. The table has more than 80,000 clones, roughly four fifths seen once; the top ten hold 3% to 4.5%. Sequencing input: PBMCs. The origin of the receptors is a female donor in good health and CMV-seropositive. CDR3s leave out the opening cysteine and the closing phenylalanine or tryptophan.

j_call v_call cdr3_aa
TRBJ2-6 TRBV5-6 ASSRGQGQYGGANVLT
TRBJ1-2 TRBV30 AWGPGTAANYGYT
TRBJ1-1 TRBV4-2 ASSQVAEGGMNTEAF
TRBJ1-2 TRBV19 ASSMKGQGVYGYT
TRBJ2-4 TRBV5-8 AGWTILAKNIQY
TRBJ1-4 TRBV7-2 ASSLAGGSTNEKLF
TRBJ2-7 TRBV9 ASSVGASTYEQY
TRBJ2-4 TRBV27 ASSLTWGQAKNIQY
TRBJ1-1 TRBV5-1 ASSLGVKATEAF
TRBJ2-5 TRBV5-1 ASSFYGQQETQY
TRBJ1-4 TRBV19 ASTRTGREKLF
TRBJ1-1 TRBV6-1 ASSVNRGPNTEAF
TRBJ1-3 TRBV30 AWSVGTGAGGNTIY
TRBJ2-1 TRBV9 ASSGSSGYNEQF
TRBJ2-7 TRBV6-1 ASSERGPYEQY
TRBJ2-1 TRBV7-9 ASRPGQEPEQF
TRBJ2-1 TRBV7-8 ASSSGLAGELSYNEQF
TRBJ1-2 TRBV27 ASSWRENYGYT
TRBJ2-7 TRBV10-3 AISESGFEREGRKY
TRBJ1-4 TRBV30 AWSVTGGREKLF
TRBJ2-1 TRBV11-2 ASSPFRNYNEQF
TRBJ2-3 TRBV7-9 ASSFASGRETDTQY
TRBJ2-2 TRBV28 ASSSGQGVTGELF
TRBJ2-7 TRBV5-8 ASSLLGITYEQY
TRBJ1-5 TRBV6-6 ASTAPTGGNQPQH
TRBJ2-7 TRBV7-2 ASSPGAGGSYEQY
TRBJ2-2 TRBV9 ASSAAQAGELF
TRBJ1-2 TRBV2 ASDRGHGYT
TRBJ1-1 TRBV19 ASTPRGQLANTEAF
TRBJ2-2 TRBV7-2 ASSRTSRSGELF
TRBJ2-4 TRBV6-4 ASSDSAGGVHIQY
TRBJ2-2 TRBV29-1 WGTGANTGELF
TRBJ2-7 TRBV10-2 ATLGATYEQY
TRBJ2-7 TRBV5-1 ASSGGQGAYEQY
TRBJ1-1 TRBV6-6 ASSYPRQASNTEAF
TRBJ2-2 TRBV6-5 ASSYWDTYTGELF
TRBJ1-1 TRBV5-1 ASSPFGDPNTEAF
TRBJ1-2 TRBV5-4 ASSLRQGNYGYT
TRBJ1-2 TRBV27 ASSFDREGYT
TRBJ2-1 TRBV25-1 ASSGWGVYNEQF
TRBJ1-4 TRBV6-1 ASSGGWQLTGGDSWEKLF
TRBJ2-1 TRBV30 AWSGTSGNYNEQF
TRBJ2-5 TRBV7-9 ASSGASGMLGETQY
TRBJ1-2 TRBV7-6 ASSLGLSASPDYGYT
TRBJ2-5 TRBV5-1 ASSVLGGLETQY
TRBJ1-2 TRBV7-9 ASSPTSGGDRNYGYT
TRBJ2-1 TRBV15 ATSRDQRGGRNEQF
TRBJ2-7 TRBV5-1 ASSLGAGQGRYEQY
TRBJ1-3 TRBV27 ASSASGTGGNTIY
TRBJ1-3 TRBV19 ASSIGGRSSGNTIY
TRBJ1-2 TRBV6-4 ASSDRSRGRAYGYT
TRBJ2-2 TRBV7-6 ASSPTVAGGAGELF
TRBJ1-1 TRBV19 ASRRGGTEAF
TRBJ2-1 TRBV2 ASRGTSGVVCGQF
TRBJ1-3 TRBV28 ASSEPTGTGNTIY
TRBJ2-1 TRBV4-1 ASSFRDRVANEQF
TRBJ2-1 TRBV21-1 ASSKVRTGGSYNEQF
TRBJ1-1 TRBV28 ASRGGLPPLLAF